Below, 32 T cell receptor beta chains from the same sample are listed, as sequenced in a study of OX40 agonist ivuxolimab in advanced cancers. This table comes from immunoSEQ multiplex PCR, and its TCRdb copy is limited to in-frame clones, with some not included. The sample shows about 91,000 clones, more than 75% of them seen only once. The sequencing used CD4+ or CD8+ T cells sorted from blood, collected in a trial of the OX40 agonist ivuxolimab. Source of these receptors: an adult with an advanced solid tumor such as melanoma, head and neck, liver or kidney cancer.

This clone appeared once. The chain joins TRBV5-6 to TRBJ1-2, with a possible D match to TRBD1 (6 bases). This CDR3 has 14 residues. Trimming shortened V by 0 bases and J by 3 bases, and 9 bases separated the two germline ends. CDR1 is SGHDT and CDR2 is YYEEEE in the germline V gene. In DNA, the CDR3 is TGTGCCAGCAGCTTGGTAGAGGGGGACTATGGCTACACCTTC. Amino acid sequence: CASSLVEGDYGYTF.

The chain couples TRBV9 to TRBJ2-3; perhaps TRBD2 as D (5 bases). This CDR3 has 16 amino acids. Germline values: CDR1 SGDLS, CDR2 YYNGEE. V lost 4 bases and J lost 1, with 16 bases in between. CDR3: CASSFGLKSGTDTQYF. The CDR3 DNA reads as TGTGCCAGCAGCTTCGGACTTAAAAGCGGCACAGATACGCAGTATTTT.

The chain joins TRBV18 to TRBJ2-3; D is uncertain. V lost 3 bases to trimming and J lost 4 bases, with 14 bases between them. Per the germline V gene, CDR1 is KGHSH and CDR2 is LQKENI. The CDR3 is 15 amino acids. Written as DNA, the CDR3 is TGTGCCAGCTCACCCACTTGGGGTGGGGCAGATACGCAGTATTTT. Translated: CASSPTWGGADTQYF.

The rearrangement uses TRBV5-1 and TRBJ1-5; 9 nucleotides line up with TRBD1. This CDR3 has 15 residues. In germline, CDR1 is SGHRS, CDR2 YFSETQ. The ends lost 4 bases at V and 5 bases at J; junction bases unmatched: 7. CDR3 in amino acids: CASSMGQGGDQPQHF. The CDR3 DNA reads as TGCGCCAGCAGCATGGGACAGGGAGGCGATCAGCCCCAGCATTTT. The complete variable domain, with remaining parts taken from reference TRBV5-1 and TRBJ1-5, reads KAGVTQTPRYLIKTRGQQVTLSCSPISGHRSVSWYQQTPGQGLQFLFEYFSETQRNKGNFPGRFSGRQFSNSRSEMNVSTLELGDSALYLCASSMGQGGDQPQHFGDGTRLSIL.

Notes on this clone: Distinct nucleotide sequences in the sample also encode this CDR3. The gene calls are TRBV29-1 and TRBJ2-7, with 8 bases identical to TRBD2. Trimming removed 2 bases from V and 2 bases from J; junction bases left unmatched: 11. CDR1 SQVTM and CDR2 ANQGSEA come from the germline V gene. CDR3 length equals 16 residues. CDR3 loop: CSVEPGRGEGAYEQYF. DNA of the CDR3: TGCAGCGTTGAACCCGGGCGGGGGGAGGGGGCCTACGAGCAGTACTTC.

The CDR3 nucleotides read TGTGCCTGGAGACGGACTAGCAGCACCGGGGAGCTGTTTTTT. This translates into CAWRRTSSTGELFF. J is TRBJ2-2 and V is TRBV30, with 8 bases that match TRBD2. The CDR3 spans 14 residues. V lost 3 bases, J lost 4 bases, and 4 bases stayed unmatched. Germline V gene data show CDR1 as GTSNPN and CDR2 as SVGIG (reference sequence).

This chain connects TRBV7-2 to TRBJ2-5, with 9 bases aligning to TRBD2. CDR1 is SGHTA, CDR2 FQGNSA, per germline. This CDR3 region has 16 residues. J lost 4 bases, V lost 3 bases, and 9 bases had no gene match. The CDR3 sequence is CASSFPGLAGLETQYF. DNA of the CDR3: TGTGCCAGCAGCTTTCCGGGGCTAGCGGGATTAGAGACCCAGTACTTC.

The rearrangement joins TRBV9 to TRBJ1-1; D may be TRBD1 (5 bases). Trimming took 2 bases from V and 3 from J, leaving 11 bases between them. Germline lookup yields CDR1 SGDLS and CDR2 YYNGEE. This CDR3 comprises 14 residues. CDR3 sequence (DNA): TGTGCCAGCAGCGTGGTCAGGGCTGACACTGAAGCTTTCTTT. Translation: CASSVVRADTEAFF.

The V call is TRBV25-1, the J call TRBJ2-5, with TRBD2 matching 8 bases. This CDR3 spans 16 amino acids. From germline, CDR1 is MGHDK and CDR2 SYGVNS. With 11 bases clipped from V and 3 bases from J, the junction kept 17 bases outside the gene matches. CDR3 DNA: TGTGCCTCATCCACCTCCCGACTAGCGAGAAAAGAGACCCAGTACTTC. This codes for CASSTSRLARKETQYF.

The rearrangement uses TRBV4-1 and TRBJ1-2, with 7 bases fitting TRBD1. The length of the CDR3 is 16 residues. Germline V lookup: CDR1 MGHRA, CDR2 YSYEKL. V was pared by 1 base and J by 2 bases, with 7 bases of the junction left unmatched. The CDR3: CASSQGRQGVNYGYTF. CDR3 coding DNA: TGCGCCAGCAGCCAAGGTCGTCAGGGGGTAAACTATGGCTACACCTTC.

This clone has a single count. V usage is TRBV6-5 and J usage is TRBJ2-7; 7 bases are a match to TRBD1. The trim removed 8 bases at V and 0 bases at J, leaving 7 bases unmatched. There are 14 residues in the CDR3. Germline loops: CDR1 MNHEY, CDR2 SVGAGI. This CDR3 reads CASRDSQSSYEQYF. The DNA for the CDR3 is TGTGCCAGCCGGGACAGTCAGAGCTCCTACGAGCAGTACTTC.

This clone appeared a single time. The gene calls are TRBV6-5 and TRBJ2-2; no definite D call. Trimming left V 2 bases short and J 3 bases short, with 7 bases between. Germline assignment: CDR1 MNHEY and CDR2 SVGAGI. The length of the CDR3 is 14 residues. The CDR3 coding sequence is TGTGCCAGCAGTTACAACCGAGACACCGGGGAGCTGTTTTTT. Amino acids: CASSYNRDTGELFF.

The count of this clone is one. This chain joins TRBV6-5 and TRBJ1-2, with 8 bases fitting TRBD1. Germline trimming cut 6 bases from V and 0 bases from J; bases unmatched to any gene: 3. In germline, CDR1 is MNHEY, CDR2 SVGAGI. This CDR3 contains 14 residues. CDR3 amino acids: CASSLGQANYGYTF. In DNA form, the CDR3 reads TGTGCCAGCAGCCTGGGACAGGCTAACTATGGCTACACCTTC.

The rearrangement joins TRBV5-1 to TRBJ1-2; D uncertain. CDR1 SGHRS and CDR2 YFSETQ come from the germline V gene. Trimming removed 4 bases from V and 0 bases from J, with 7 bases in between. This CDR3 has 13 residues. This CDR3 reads CASSQGSNYGYTF. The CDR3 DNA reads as TGCGCCAGCAGCCAAGGATCTAACTATGGCTACACCTTC.

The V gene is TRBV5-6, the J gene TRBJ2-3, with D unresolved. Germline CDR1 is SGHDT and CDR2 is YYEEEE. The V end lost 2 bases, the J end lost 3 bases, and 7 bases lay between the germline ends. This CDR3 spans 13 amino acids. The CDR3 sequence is CASSLGLTDTQYF. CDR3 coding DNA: TGTGCCAGCAGCTTAGGTTTGACAGATACGCAGTATTTT.

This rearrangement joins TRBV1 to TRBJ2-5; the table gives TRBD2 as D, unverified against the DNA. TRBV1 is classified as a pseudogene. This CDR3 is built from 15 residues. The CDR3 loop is CTSSPLRLAEETQYF. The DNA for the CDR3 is TGCACCAGCAGCCCACTTCGACTAGCGGAAGAGACCCAGTACTTC.

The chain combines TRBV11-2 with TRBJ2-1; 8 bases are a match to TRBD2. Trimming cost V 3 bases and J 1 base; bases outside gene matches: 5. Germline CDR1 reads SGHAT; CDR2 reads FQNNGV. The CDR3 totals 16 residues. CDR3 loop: CASSFLQRESYNEQFF. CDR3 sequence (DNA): TGTGCCAGCAGCTTCTTACAGCGGGAGTCCTACAATGAGCAGTTCTTC.

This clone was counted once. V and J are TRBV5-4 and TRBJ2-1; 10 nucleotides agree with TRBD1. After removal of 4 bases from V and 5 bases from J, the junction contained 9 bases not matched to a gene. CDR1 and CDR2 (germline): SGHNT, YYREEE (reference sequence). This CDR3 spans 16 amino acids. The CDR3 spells CASSDPTGGANNEQFF. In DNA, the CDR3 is TGTGCCAGCAGCGACCCGACAGGGGGCGCGAACAATGAGCAGTTCTTC. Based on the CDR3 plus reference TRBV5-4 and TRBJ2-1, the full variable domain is ETGVTQSPTHLIKTRGQQVTLRCSSQSGHNTVSWYQQALGQGPQFIFQYYREEENGRGNFPPRFSGLQFPNYSSELNVNALELDDSALYLCASSDPTGGANNEQFFGPGTRLTVL.

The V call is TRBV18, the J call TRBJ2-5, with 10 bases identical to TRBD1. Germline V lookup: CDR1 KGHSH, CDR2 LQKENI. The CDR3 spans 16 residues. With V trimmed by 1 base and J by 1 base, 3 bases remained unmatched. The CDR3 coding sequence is TGTGCCAGCTCACCACGACAGGGGGCAGCCCAAGAGACCCAGTACTTC. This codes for CASSPRQGAAQETQYF.

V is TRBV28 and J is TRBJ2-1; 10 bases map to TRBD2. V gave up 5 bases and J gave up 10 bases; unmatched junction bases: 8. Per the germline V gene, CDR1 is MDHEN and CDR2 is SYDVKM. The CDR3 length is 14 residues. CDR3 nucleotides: TGTGCCAGCAGTCCCAGGCTAGCGGGAGACGAGCAGTTCTTC. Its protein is CASSPRLAGDEQFF.

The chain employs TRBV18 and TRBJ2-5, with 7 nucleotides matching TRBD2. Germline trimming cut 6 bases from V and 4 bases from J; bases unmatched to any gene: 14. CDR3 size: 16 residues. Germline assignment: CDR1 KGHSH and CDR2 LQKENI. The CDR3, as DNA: TGTGCCAGCTCCCGGCTAAGCGGGGAATCCCCAGAGACCCAGTACTTC. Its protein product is CASSRLSGESPETQYF.

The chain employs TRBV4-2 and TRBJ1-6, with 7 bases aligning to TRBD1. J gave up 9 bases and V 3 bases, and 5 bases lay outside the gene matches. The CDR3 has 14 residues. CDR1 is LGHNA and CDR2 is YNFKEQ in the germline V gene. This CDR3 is CASSHGQEGSPLHF. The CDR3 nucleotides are TGTGCCAGCAGCCACGGACAGGAGGGTTCACCCCTCCACTTT.

Here the CDR3 reads CASSLSTDRGPYEQYF. The CDR3 nucleotides read TGTGCCAGCAGTTTGTCCACTGACAGGGGACCCTACGAGCAGTACTTC. The chain couples TRBV28 to TRBJ2-7; 8 nucleotides line up with TRBD1. The CDR3 loop spans 16 amino acids. J gave up 2 bases and V 3 bases, and 9 bases lay outside the gene matches. Looked up from germline, CDR1 is MDHEN and CDR2 is SYDVKM.

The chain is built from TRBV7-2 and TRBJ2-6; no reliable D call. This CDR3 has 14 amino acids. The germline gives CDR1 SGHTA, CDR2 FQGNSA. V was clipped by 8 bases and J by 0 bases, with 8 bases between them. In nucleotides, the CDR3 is TGTGCCAGCCGACGAGGCTCTGGGGCCAACGTCCTGACTTTC. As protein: CASRRGSGANVLTF.

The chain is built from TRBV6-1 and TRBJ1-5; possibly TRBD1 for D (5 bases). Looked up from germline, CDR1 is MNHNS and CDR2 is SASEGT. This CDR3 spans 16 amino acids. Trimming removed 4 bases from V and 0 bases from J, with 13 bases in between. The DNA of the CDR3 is TGTGCCAGCAGTGTAGGCAGGGAATATAGCAATCAGCCCCAGCATTTT. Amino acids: CASSVGREYSNQPQHF.

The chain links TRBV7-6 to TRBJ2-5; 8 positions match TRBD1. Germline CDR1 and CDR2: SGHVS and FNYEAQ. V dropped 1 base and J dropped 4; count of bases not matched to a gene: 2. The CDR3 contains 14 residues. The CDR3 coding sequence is TGTGCCAGCAGCTTAGGAACAGGGGGAGAGACCCAGTACTTC. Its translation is CASSLGTGGETQYF. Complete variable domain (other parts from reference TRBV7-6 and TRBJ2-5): GAGVSQSPRYKVTKRGQDVALRCDPISGHVSLYWYRQALGQGPEFLTYFNYEAQQDKSGLPNDRFSAERPEGSISTLTIQRTEQRDSAMYRCASSLGTGGETQYFGPGTRLLVL.

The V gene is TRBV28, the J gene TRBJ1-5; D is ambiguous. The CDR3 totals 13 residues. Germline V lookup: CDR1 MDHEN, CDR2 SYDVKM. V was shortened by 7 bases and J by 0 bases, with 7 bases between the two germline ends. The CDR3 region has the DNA TGTGCCAGCACCATCTATAGCAATCAGCCCCAGCATTTT. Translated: CASTIYSNQPQHF.

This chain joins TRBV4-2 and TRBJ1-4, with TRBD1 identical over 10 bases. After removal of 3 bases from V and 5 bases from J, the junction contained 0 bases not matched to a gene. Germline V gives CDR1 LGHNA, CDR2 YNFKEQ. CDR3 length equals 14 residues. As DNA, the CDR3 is TGTGCCAGCAGCCAGGACAGGGGGAATGAAAAACTGTTTTTT. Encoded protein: CASSQDRGNEKLFF.

CDR3: CATSRDQPGTGLSTF. CDR3 DNA sequence: TGTGCCACCAGCAGAGACCAACCCGGGACAGGCCTTTCCACCTTC. The chain joins TRBV15 to TRBJ1-2; 8 nucleotides agree with TRBD1. V shed 0 bases, J shed 13 bases, and the junction held 13 bases outside the gene matches. CDR3 length: 15 amino acids. CDR1 is LNHNV, CDR2 YYDKDF, per germline (reference sequence). Supplemented by reference TRBV15 and TRBJ1-2, the full variable domain reads DAMVIQNPRYQVTQFGKPVTLSCSQTLNHNVMYWYQQKSSQAPKLLFHYYDKDFNNEADTPDNFQSRRPNTSFCFLDIRSPGLGDTAMYLCATSRDQPGTGLSTFGSGTRLTVV.

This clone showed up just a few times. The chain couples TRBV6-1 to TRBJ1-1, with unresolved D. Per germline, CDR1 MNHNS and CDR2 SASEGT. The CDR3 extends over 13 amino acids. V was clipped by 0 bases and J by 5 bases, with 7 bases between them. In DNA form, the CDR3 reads TGTGCCAGCAGTGAAGCATTCTCGACTGAAGCTTTCTTT. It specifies CASSEAFSTEAFF.

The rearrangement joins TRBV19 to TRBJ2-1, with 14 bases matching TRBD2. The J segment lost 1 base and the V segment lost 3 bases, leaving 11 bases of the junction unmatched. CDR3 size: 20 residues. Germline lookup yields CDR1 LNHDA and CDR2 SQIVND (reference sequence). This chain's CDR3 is CASSIGSGLAGGRSYNEQFF. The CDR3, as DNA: TGTGCCAGTAGTATCGGCAGTGGACTAGCGGGAGGACGGTCCTACAATGAGCAGTTCTTC.

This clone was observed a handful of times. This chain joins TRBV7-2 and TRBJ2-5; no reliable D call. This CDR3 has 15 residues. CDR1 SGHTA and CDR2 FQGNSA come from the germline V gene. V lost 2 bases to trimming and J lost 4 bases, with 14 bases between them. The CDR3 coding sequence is TGTGCCAGCAGCTTACAGCTAGGGATTAGAGAGACCCAGTACTTC. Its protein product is CASSLQLGIRETQYF.